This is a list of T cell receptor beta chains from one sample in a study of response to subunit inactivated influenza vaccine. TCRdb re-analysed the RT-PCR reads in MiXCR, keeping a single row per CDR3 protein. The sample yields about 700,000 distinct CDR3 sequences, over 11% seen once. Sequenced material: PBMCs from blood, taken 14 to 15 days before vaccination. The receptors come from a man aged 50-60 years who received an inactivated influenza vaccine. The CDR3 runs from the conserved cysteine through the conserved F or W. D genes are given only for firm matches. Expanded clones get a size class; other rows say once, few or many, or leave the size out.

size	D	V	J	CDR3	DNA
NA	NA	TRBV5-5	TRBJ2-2	CASSWGGPTNTGELFF	TGTGCCAGCAGCTGGGGGGGCCCTACGAACACCGGGGAGCTGTTTTTT
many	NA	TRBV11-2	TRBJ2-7	CASSLAIFGAYEQYF	TGTGCCAGCAGCTTAGCCATTTTTGGGGCCTACGAGCAGTACTTC
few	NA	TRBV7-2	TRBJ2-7	CASSLLGVGAISYEQYF	TGTGCCAGCAGCTTATTGGGGGTCGGGGCGATCTCCTACGAGCAGTACTTC
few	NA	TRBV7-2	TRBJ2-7	CASSSVSAGGQYF	TGTGCCAGCAGCTCTGTGTCGGCCGGTGGGCAGTACTTC
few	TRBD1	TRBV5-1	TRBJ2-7	CASSFGRDRGYEQYF	TGCGCCAGCAGCTTTGGCCGGGACAGGGGTTACGAGCAGTACTTC
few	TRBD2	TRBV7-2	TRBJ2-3	CASSLVVTSADTQYF	TGTGCCAGCAGCTTAGTCGTGACTAGCGCAGATACGCAGTATTTT
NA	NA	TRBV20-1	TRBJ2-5	CSASQAPVLLVSQYF	TGCAGTGCTAGCCAGGCTCCGGTCTTGTTAGTGTCCCAGTACTTC
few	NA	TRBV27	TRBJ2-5	CASKEAETQYF	TGTGCCAGCAAGGAGGCAGAGACCCAGTACTTC
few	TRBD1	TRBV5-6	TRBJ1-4	CASSLEGTGGVEKLFF	TGTGCCAGCAGCTTGGAAGGGACAGGGGGCGTCGAAAAACTGTTTTTT
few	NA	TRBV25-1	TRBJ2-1	CASSESSSPSSYNEQFF	TGTGCCAGCAGTGAATCTTCGTCTCCAAGCTCCTACAATGAGCAGTTCTTC
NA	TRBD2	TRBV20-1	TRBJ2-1	CSAPRLAGGGEQFF	TGCAGTGCTCCCCGACTAGCGGGAGGTGGTGAGCAGTTCTTC
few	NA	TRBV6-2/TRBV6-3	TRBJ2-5	CASSYSRPGRETQYF	TGTGCCAGCAGTTACTCGCGTCCGGGGAGGGAGACCCAGTACTTC
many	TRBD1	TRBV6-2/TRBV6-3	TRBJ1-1	CASSYNDRGAFF	TGTGCCAGCAGTTATAATGACAGGGGAGCTTTCTTT
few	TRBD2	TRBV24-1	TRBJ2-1	CATSDPGLAAYNEQFF	TGTGCCACCAGTGATCCGGGACTAGCGGCTTACAATGAGCAGTTCTTC
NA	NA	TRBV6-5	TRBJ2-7	CASSWVIGDGSYEQYF	TGTGCCAGCAGTTGGGTCATCGGGGACGGGTCCTACGAGCAGTACTTC
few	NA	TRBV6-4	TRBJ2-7	CASSDQSQETRDYEQYF	TGTGCCAGCAGTGATCAATCACAGGAAACGAGAGACTACGAGCAGTACTTC
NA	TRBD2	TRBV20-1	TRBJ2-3	CSARVGTSGYTDTQYF	TGCAGTGCTAGAGTGGGGACTAGCGGATACACAGATACGCAGTATTTT
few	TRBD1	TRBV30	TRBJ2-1	CAWSRGLAVNEQFF	TGTGCCTGGAGTAGGGGGCTGGCTGTCAATGAGCAGTTCTTC
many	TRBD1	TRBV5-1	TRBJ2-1	CASSSGQRYNEQFF	TGCGCCAGCAGCTCGGGACAGAGATACAATGAGCAGTTCTTC
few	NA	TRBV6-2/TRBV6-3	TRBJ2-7	CASSYSGLFEQYF	TGTGCCAGCAGTTATTCCGGACTCTTCGAGCAGTACTTC
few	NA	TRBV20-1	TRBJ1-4	CSAAPTLAANEKLFF	TGCAGTGCTGCCCCCACTTTAGCAGCTAATGAAAAACTGTTTTTT
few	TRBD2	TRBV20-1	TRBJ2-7	CSASSLAGVSYEQYF	TGCAGTGCTAGCTCCCTAGCGGGAGTCTCCTACGAGCAGTACTTC
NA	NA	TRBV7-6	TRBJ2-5	CASSLGPPQETQYF	TGTGCCAGCAGCTTAGGCCCCCCCCAAGAGACCCAGTACTTC
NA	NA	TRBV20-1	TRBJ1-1	CSARDIEAFF	TGCAGTGCTAGAGATATTGAAGCTTTCTTT
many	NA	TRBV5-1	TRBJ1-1	CASSRGQRDTEAFF	TGCGCCAGCAGCAGAGGACAGAGGGACACTGAAGCTTTCTTT
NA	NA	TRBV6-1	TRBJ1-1	CASSARREAFF	TGTGCCAGCAGCGCCAGGCGTGAAGCTTTCTTT
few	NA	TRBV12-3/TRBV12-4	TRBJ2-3	CASSFEGRDTQYF	TGTGCCAGCAGTTTCGAGGGACGGGATACGCAGTATTTT
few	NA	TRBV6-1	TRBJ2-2	CASSRQSTGELFF	TGTGCCAGCAGTAGACAGAGCACCGGGGAGCTGTTTTTT
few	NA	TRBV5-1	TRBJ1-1	CASSSRETEAFF	TGCGCCAGCAGCTCGCGGGAGACTGAAGCTTTCTTT